A selection of T cell receptor beta chains follows, all from one sample in a study of pediatric ulcerative colitis. Generated by immunoSEQ multiplex PCR, the TCRdb table keeps only in-frame clones and is missing some. The sample holds roughly 64,000 clones, about nine tenths seen once. Sequencing input: blood. The source is a boy under 18 with severe ulcerative colitis. The CDR3 runs from the conserved cysteine through the conserved F or W. D genes are given only for firm matches. The size of a clone is reported for some rows only, either as once, few or many, or as a class for expanded clones.

D gene	clone size	V gene	J gene	CDR3 protein	CDR3 DNA
TRBD2	-	TRBV11-2	TRBJ2-3	CASSFWGLDTATQYF	TGTGCCAGCAGCTTTTGGGGACTAGACACAGCTACGCAGTATTTT
-	-	TRBV7-9	TRBJ2-1	CASSLLRSGANEQFF	TGTGCCAGCAGCTTATTAAGGTCAGGGGCCAATGAGCAGTTCTTC
-	-	TRBV13	TRBJ2-7	CASSLVTDRSYEQYF	TGTGCCAGCAGCTTAGTGACTGATAGGAGCTACGAGCAGTACTTC
-	-	TRBV5-1	TRBJ2-2	CASSLSGDKTGELFF	TGCGCCAGCAGCTTGAGCGGTGATAAGACCGGGGAGCTGTTTTTT
TRBD1	once	TRBV5-6	TRBJ1-5	CASSRNQQGRGSNQPQHF	TGTGCCAGCAGCCGAAATCAACAGGGCAGGGGGAGCAATCAGCCCCAGCATTTT
-	-	TRBV9	TRBJ2-2	CASSVAGGNTGELFF	TGTGCCAGCAGCGTAGCAGGTGGGAACACCGGGGAGCTGTTTTTT
-	-	TRBV11-2	TRBJ1-5	CASSLEQYSNQPQHF	TGTGCCAGCAGCTTAGAGCAGTATAGCAATCAGCCCCAGCATTTT
-	-	TRBV15	TRBJ2-2	CATSSRGLEGGELFF	TGTGCCACCAGCAGCCGGGGATTGGAGGGCGGGGAGCTGTTTTTT
-	-	TRBV27	TRBJ1-4	CASSERGRYEKLFF	TGTGCCAGCTCGGAAAGGGGTCGCTATGAAAAACTGTTTTTT
TRBD2	-	TRBV18	TRBJ2-2	CASSPTREGPNTGELFF	TGTGCCAGCTCCCCCACTCGGGAGGGTCCGAACACCGGGGAGCTGTTTTTT
-	-	TRBV7-2	TRBJ2-5	CASSLIRDQETQYF	TGTGCCAGCAGCTTAATTCGGGACCAAGAGACCCAGTACTTC
TRBD1	-	TRBV11-2	TRBJ2-7	CASSSLDRGHSTSYEQYF	TGTGCCAGCAGCTCCCTCGACAGGGGCCATAGCACTAGCTACGAGCAGTACTTC
TRBD1	-	TRBV30	TRBJ2-7	CAWGTGGFEQYF	TGTGCCTGGGGGACAGGGGGCTTCGAGCAGTACTTC
TRBD1	-	TRBV4-3	TRBJ2-1	CASSQDRGQVSNEQFF	TGCGCCAGCAGCCAAGATCGGGGACAGGTTTCCAATGAGCAGTTCTTC
TRBD1	-	TRBV27	TRBJ2-4	CASSSVMTGVVQYF	TGTGCCAGCAGCTCAGTCATGACAGGGGTCGTTCAGTACTTC
TRBD2	-	TRBV7-9	TRBJ2-7	CASSFLREGSGEQYF	TGTGCCAGCAGCTTTCTCCGGGAGGGCTCGGGCGAGCAGTACTTC
TRBD1	-	TRBV25-1	TRBJ2-3	CASSPGQATDTQYF	TGTGCCAGCAGCCCGGGACAGGCAACAGATACGCAGTATTTT
-	few	TRBV5-1	TRBJ2-7	CASGVGHEQYF	TGCGCCAGCGGGGTAGGCCACGAGCAGTACTTC
TRBD2	few	TRBV19	TRBJ2-7	CASSMGTSGVTYEQYF	TGTGCCAGTAGTATGGGGACTAGCGGCGTGACCTACGAGCAGTACTTC
TRBD1	once	TRBV29-1	TRBJ2-5	CSVETPRQGGETQYF	TGCAGCGTTGAAACCCCTCGACAGGGTGGGGAGACCCAGTACTTC
-	-	TRBV27	TRBJ1-1	CASSFWVGRGEAFF	TGTGCCAGCAGTTTTTGGGTCGGACGGGGTGAAGCTTTCTTT
-	-	TRBV7-8	TRBJ1-3	CASSLASAVSGNTIYF	TGTGCCAGCAGCTTAGCTTCCGCAGTTTCTGGAAACACCATATATTTT
-	-	TRBV30	TRBJ1-2	CAWSVQRWYTF	TGTGCCTGGAGTGTACAACGATGGTACACCTTC
-	-	TRBV23-1	TRBJ2-7	CASSQSQGQRQTSYEQYF	TGCGCCAGCAGTCAAAGTCAGGGGCAACGTCAAACCTCCTACGAGCAGTACTTC
-	-	TRBV11-2	TRBJ2-1	CASSPDVNEQFF	TGTGCCAGCAGCCCGGACGTTAATGAGCAGTTCTTC
TRBD1	-	TRBV11-2	TRBJ1-1	CASSLTGGAYTEAFF	TGTGCCAGCAGCTTGACAGGGGGCGCTTACACTGAAGCTTTCTTT
TRBD2	-	TRBV30	TRBJ2-7	CAWNHGGGLYEQYF	TGTGCCTGGAATCACGGGGGGGGGCTCTACGAGCAGTACTTC
TRBD2	-	TRBV18	TRBJ2-1	CASSPRTSDNEQFF	TGTGCCAGCTCACCAAGGACTAGCGACAATGAGCAGTTCTTC
TRBD2	-	TRBV25-1	TRBJ2-2	CASSDISGRADTGELFF	TGTGCCAGCAGTGACATTAGCGGGAGGGCCGACACCGGGGAGCTGTTTTTT
TRBD2	few	TRBV4-1	TRBJ2-2	CASSLLAGGGYTGELFF	TGCGCCAGCAGCCTACTAGCGGGAGGGGGATACACCGGGGAGCTGTTTTTT
TRBD2	-	TRBV4-2	TRBJ2-2	CASSRSLAGETGELFF	TGTGCCAGCAGCCGCTCCCTAGCGGGAGAGACCGGGGAGCTGTTTTTT
TRBD2	few	TRBV28	TRBJ2-7	CASSLGTSEQYF	TGTGCCAGCAGTTTAGGGACTAGCGAGCAGTACTTC
TRBD2	-	TRBV9	TRBJ2-3	CASSVGQREGGTQYF	TGTGCCAGCAGCGTAGGCCAGCGGGAGGGCGGTACGCAGTATTTT
TRBD2	-	TRBV10-3	TRBJ2-7	CAIAGLAGSYEQYF	TGTGCCATCGCCGGACTAGCGGGCTCCTACGAGCAGTACTTC
TRBD2	-	TRBV5-4	TRBJ2-5	CASSLSGTSGVLGETQYF	TGTGCCAGCAGCTTATCCGGGACTAGCGGCGTCCTCGGGGAGACCCAGTACTTC
TRBD2	-	TRBV7-9	TRBJ2-7	CASSSTSAGPPYEQYF	TGTGCCAGCAGCTCCACTAGCGCCGGTCCCCCCTACGAGCAGTACTTC
TRBD2	-	TRBV11-2	TRBJ2-5	CASSLVSTSGETQYF	TGTGCCAGCAGCTTAGTATCGACTAGCGGGGAGACCCAGTACTTC
-	-	TRBV19	TRBJ1-1	CASNLMGSDTEAFF	TGTGCCAGTAACCTAATGGGGAGCGACACTGAAGCTTTCTTT
-	-	TRBV11-3	TRBJ1-1	CASSGRGIGTEAFF	TGTGCCAGCAGCGGCCGGGGTATTGGCACTGAAGCTTTCTTT
TRBD2	-	TRBV14	TRBJ2-1	CASSQLAGSYNEQFF	TGTGCCAGCAGCCAGCTAGCGGGAAGCTACAATGAGCAGTTCTTC
-	-	TRBV5-4	TRBJ2-3	CASSLVRSQTDTQYF	TGTGCCAGCAGCTTGGTGCGGAGTCAGACAGATACGCAGTATTTT
TRBD2	-	TRBV15	TRBJ2-7	CATSDGRAGEQYF	TGTGCCACCAGCGACGGGAGGGCCGGTGAGCAGTACTTC
TRBD1	-	TRBV30	TRBJ1-1	CAWRQTGKGYTEAFF	TGTGCCTGGAGGCAGACAGGGAAGGGGTACACTGAAGCTTTCTTT
-	-	TRBV7-9	TRBJ2-1	CASSLGGVSYNEQFF	TGTGCCAGCAGTTTAGGAGGGGTGAGTTACAATGAGCAGTTCTTC